This TCR beta chain was found in a study of T cell responses to AZD1222 COVID-19 vaccine. General study findings and limits: Baseline testing showed seropositivity in only six AZD1222 recipients.

Some clones are missing from TCRdb's copy, which holds only in-frame ones; the method was immunoSEQ multiplex PCR. The data show about 100,000 clones, roughly 90% seen once. Comments on this clone: Antigen specificity is unknown.

V lost 6 bases and J lost 3; bases outside the gene matches: 10. Germline V gene sequence: CDR1 LNHDA, CDR2 SQIVND (reference sequence). The CDR3 has 17 residues. The chain employs TRBV19 and TRBJ2-5; 13 nucleotides match TRBD2. The TCR originated in an adult in good health. The sample consisted of peripheral blood, taken on day 0 of AZD1222 vaccination. The DNA of the CDR3 is TGTGCCAGTAGAGAGGGGACTAGCGGGACACTCGAAGAGACCCAGTACTTC. Translation: CASREGTSGTLEETQYF.